This T cell receptor beta chain was identified in a study of blood T cell repertoires in COVID-19. V shed 7 bases and J shed 1 base, with 7 bases lying between them. This CDR3 has 11 residues. Germline V gives CDR1 DFQATT, CDR2 SNEGSKA (reference sequence). In the original processing: Estimation of nucleated cell counts was performed using reference gene primer amplification. TCRdb keeps only in-frame clones here, not all; method: immunoSEQ multiplex PCR. V and J calls and clone size follow that table, whereas D and trimming were derived from the DNA. The repertoire has some 210,000 clones, about 94% of them found once; the top ten carry over 0.75%.

The clonotype originates from a man in his sixties with COVID-19, enrolled during active disease. The chain employs TRBV20-1 and TRBJ1-1; D gene ambiguous. The sequenced sample was peripheral blood. The CDR3 DNA follows: TGCAGTGTAGACAAGAACACTGAAGCTTTCTTT. Protein: CSVDKNTEAFF.